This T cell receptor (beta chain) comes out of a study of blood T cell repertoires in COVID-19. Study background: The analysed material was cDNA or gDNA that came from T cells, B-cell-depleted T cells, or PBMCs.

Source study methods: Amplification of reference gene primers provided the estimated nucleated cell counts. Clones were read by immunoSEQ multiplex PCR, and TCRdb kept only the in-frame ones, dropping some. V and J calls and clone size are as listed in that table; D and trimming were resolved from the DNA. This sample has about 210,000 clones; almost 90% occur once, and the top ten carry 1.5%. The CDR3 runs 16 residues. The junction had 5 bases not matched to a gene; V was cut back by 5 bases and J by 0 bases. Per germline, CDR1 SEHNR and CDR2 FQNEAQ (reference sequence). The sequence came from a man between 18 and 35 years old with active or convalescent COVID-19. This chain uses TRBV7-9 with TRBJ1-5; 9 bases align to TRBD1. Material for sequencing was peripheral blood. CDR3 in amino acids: CASSPGTGYSNQPQHF. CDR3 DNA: TGTGCCAGCAGCCCTGGGACAGGGTATAGCAATCAGCCCCAGCATTTT.